The TCR beta chain described here comes from a study of control samples from healthy donors and cancer patients. This CDR3 contains 15 residues. Trimming cost V 0 bases and J 4 bases, with 13 bases left between them. Germline V gives CDR1 SGHTA, CDR2 FQGNSA. Generated by immunoSEQ multiplex PCR, the TCRdb table keeps only in-frame clones and is missing some. Reported are 150,000 to 200,000 clones; the ten largest clones contain roughly 2.2%. Sequencing was done on a sample of blood. V gene TRBV7-2 combines with J gene TRBJ2-7; D might be TRBD1 (5 bases). The origin of this receptor is a woman aged 25 to 39 in good health. The DNA for the CDR3 is TGTGCCAGCAGCTTAGCTGGGGCGGCTTTATACGAGCAGTACTTC. It yields the protein CASSLAGAALYEQYF.